This TCR beta chain was found in a study of T cell responses to AZD1222 COVID-19 vaccine. Notes on the study in general: With two AZD1222 doses given, Spike-specific TCR breadth and depth both rose. Only after the peak T cell response were repertoires sampled. White British ancestry dominated among donors, who included more females, and clonal diversity was possibly underestimated. Of the AZD1222 recipients, only six were seropositive at baseline.

Sequencing was performed with immunoSEQ multiplex PCR; in TCRdb, only in-frame clones are kept and a portion is missing. The table includes roughly 70,000 clones, 83% detected once. As for this clone: Antigen unknown.

The sequence was obtained from an adult who received the AZD1222 COVID-19 vaccine. Here the sequenced sample was peripheral blood, taken 28 days after the second AZD1222 dose.

The CDR3 sequence is CASSYSRQGNYGYTF. DNA for the CDR3: TGTGCCAGCAGTTACTCGCGGCAGGGGAACTATGGCTACACCTTC. The V gene is TRBV6-5, the J gene TRBJ1-2, with D perhaps matching TRBD1 (6 bases). This CDR3 contains 15 residues. In germline, CDR1 is MNHEY, CDR2 SVGAGI. V dropped 0 bases and J dropped 2 bases, with 10 bases sitting between them.